This T cell receptor (beta chain) was captured in a study of blood T cell repertoires in COVID-19 (dated by TCRdb to 2020 to 2022). Regarding the study in general: Samples covering the acute and convalescent phases of COVID-19 were provided by collaborators in the United States, Italy and Spain. The material from the prospective study consisted of cDNA or gDNA derived from T cells, B-cell-depleted T cells, or PBMCs. The dataset comprised deeply sampled blood TCRbeta repertoires from subjects exposed to, actively infected with, or recovered from COVID-19. A freely available public database, intended as a resource for researchers studying the immune response to SARS-CoV-2, is where the repertoires were released. Samples were obtained from the ongoing ImmuneRACE study (first 160 participants) and from over 1,000 subjects provided by 6 global collaborators. The sample metadata nearly always contained a de-identified subject ID, COVID-19 status, age in years and sex. Where available, HLA class I and class II types were obtained from metadata supplied by the sample provider rather than from assay-based typing. Findings and caveats that apply to the study as a whole: How much clinical and demographic metadata was included differed by source and by participant, and the metadata was provided uncurated.

The immunoSEQ Assay, a bias-controlled multiplex PCR, was used to amplify TCRbeta CDR3 regions from genomic DNA. Under the source paper's analysis protocol: The number of nucleated cells in each sample was estimated from the amplification of reference gene primers within the assay. To quantify the absolute abundance of each unique TCRbeta CDR3 rearrangement, sequence reads were collapsed and filtered. Productive Simpson clonality was computed per sample as the square root of Simpson's diversity index over productive rearrangements. TCRdb obtained this table from immuneACCESS and retained in-frame rearrangements with V and J assigned. These tables miss some clones; where compared with another copy, unresolved V genes account for less than half of the shortfall, and the remainder is unexplained. The DNA was the basis for D and trimming; V, J and clone size are from that table. For this sample there are fewer than 200,000 clones; about 83% appear just once. Jointly, the top ten make up 0.8% to 1% of the sample.

Turning to this clone: It has no known antigen specificity. Qualities for individual bases were not recorded, and no much larger clone is one base off.

After removal of 5 bases from V and 1 base from J, the junction retains 8 bases not matched to a gene. The CDR3 runs 18 amino acids, cysteine and phenylalanine included. Kept here is only the CDR3 DNA, which spans 54 bases and is read in frame from base 1. CDR1 SGHVS and CDR2 FNYEAQ were looked up in the germline V gene. Another Seattle source contributed samples from volunteer blood donors who had recovered from COVID-19. Each collaborating institution followed its own protocols to collect whole blood in K2EDTA tubes. For TCRbeta analysis, collaborators shipped samples as frozen whole blood, isolated PBMCs, or DNA extracted from either of those sample types.

Material for sequencing was peripheral blood. The chain uses TRBV7-6 and TRBJ2-1; 13 junctional bases match TRBD2. This clonotype originated in a woman between 18 and 29 years old who had recovered from COVID-19. This receptor has the CDR3 CASSRLAGGTYSYNEQFF. Read as DNA, the sequence is TGTGCCAGCAGCCGACTAGCGGGAGGTACATATTCCTACAATGAGCAGTTCTTC.